This T cell receptor beta chain was profiled in a study of CD8+CD57+ T cells in acquired aplastic anemia. Regarding the study as a whole: Overlapping CD8+ CDR3 repertoires of patients and controls contained twenty-nine shared sequences.

CDR3 size: 15 residues. Deletions cut 5 bases from V and 4 bases from J, with 12 bases between. The germline gives CDR1 WNHNN, CDR2 SYGVQD (reference sequence). For this clonotype: As yet, its antigen is unknown.

Only patients with CD8+CD57+ cell expansion on flow cytometry were chosen for sequencing. Genomic DNA, the template, was used for profiling of the TCR beta VDJ and CDR3. Each CDR3 protein is one row after TCRdb ran MiXCR on the reads. The repertoire consists of 300,000 or so distinct CDR3 sequences, with 50% to 65% occurring once and the leading ten covering around 1.3%. This sequence originates from a human donor with aplastic anemia. Sequences were obtained from sorted CD4+, CD8+, or CD8+CD57+ T cells (not recorded which) from PBMCs. The chain links TRBV10-1 to TRBJ1-6; possible D gene TRBD1, 5 bases. CDR3 sequence: CASSLTEPYNSPLHF. The CDR3 DNA reads as TGCGCCAGCAGTCTGACAGAACCTTATAATTCACCCCTCCACTTT.